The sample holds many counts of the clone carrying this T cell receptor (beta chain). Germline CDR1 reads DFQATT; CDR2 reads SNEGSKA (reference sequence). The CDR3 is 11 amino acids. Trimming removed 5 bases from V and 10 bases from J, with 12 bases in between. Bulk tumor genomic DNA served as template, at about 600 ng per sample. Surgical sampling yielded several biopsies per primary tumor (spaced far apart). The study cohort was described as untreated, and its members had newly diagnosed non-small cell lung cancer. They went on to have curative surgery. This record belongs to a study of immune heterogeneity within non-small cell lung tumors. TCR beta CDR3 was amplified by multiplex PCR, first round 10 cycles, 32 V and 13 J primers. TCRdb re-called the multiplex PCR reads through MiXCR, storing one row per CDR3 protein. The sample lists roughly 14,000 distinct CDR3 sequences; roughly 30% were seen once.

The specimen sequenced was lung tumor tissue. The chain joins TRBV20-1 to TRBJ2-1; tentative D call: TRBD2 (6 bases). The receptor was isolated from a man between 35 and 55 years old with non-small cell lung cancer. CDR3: CSAPTSQEQFF. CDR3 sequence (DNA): TGCAGTGCTCCGACTAGTCAAGAGCAGTTCTTC.